This is a list of T cell receptor beta chains from one sample in a study of T-cell reconstitution after alpha-beta-depleted transplantation in children. TCRdb re-called the PCR reads through MiXCR, storing one row per CDR3 protein. The data hold approximately 340,000 distinct CDR3 sequences, with 10% observed a single time. The source material was PBMCs from the stem cell graft donor, sampled from the stem cell graft. These TCRs come from a human donor who donated a stem cell graft to a child with acute lymphoblastic leukemia. Each CDR3 is given with its conserved first and last residue. A D gene is named only where the DNA matches it firmly. Size tells how often a clone was seen (once, few, many) or the class of an expanded clone, and some rows leave it out.

CDR3	DNA	D	J	size	V
CSAKGVAGSSYEQYF	TGCAGTGCCAAGGGCGTGGCGGGGAGCTCCTACGAGCAGTACTTC	.	TRBJ2-7	.	TRBV20-1
CASSVSGTSTDTQYF	TGTGCCAGCAGCGTCTCCGGGACAAGCACAGATACGCAGTATTTT	.	TRBJ2-3	many	TRBV9
CASSFFPREGLRNEQFF	TGTGCCAGCAGTTTTTTCCCCCGGGAGGGCCTGAGGAATGAGCAGTTCTTC	TRBD2	TRBJ2-1	few	TRBV6-2/TRBV6-3
CSARIQRPLHNEQFF	TGCAGTGCTAGGATCCAGCGCCCGCTGCATAATGAGCAGTTCTTC	.	TRBJ2-1	.	TRBV20-1
CASSLAPDRPRRYEQYF	TGTGCCAGCAGTTTAGCCCCGGACAGGCCTAGAAGGTACGAGCAGTACTTC	TRBD1	TRBJ2-7	few	TRBV28
CSVEGQALPEAFF	TGCAGCGTTGAGGGACAGGCCCTCCCGGAAGCTTTCTTT	TRBD1	TRBJ1-1	.	TRBV29-1
CATSSRDTTKETQYF	TGCGCCACCTCGAGTCGGGACACCACAAAAGAGACCCAGTACTTC	.	TRBJ2-5	few	TRBV4-1
CASSLLGQGVGYTF	TGTGCCAGCAGTTTATTGGGGCAGGGGGTTGGCTACACCTTC	TRBD1	TRBJ1-2	few	TRBV27
CASSQDLRAGGRNEQFF	TGCGCCAGCAGCCAAGATCTCCGGGCGGGAGGCCGCAATGAGCAGTTCTTC	TRBD2	TRBJ2-1	many	TRBV4-3
CASSHQGGTYEQYF	TGTGCCAGCAGTCATCAGGGGGGGACCTACGAGCAGTACTTC	.	TRBJ2-7	many	TRBV28
CASSPQTWGKFF	TGTGCCAGCAGTCCCCAGACATGGGGAAAGTTCTTC	.	TRBJ2-1	.	TRBV28
CASSPRLGQHGGTQYF	TGTGCCAGCAGCCCCCGTTTGGGACAGCACGGGGGTACGCAGTATTTT	.	TRBJ2-3	few	TRBV7-2
CASSEGQGLGEQFF	TGTGCCAGCAGTGAAGGACAGGGTCTGGGTGAGCAGTTCTTC	TRBD1	TRBJ2-1	.	TRBV6-1
CASSISSGDTDTQYF	TGTGCCAGCAGCATTTCTAGCGGTGACACAGATACGCAGTATTTT	TRBD2	TRBJ2-3	.	TRBV4-2
CASSPGGQGSDTQYF	TGTGCCAGCAGCCCGGGGGGACAGGGTTCAGATACGCAGTATTTT	TRBD1	TRBJ2-3	few	TRBV7-2
CSASRVDEQFF	TGCAGTGCTAGCAGGGTGGATGAGCAGTTCTTC	.	TRBJ2-1	few	TRBV20-1
CASSFSRDRGPEAFF	TGTGCCAGCAGCTTCTCCCGGGACAGGGGTCCTGAAGCTTTCTTT	TRBD1	TRBJ1-1	.	TRBV7-9
CASSELAGGPDEQFF	TGTGCCAGCAGTGAACTGGCGGGAGGGCCGGATGAGCAGTTCTTC	TRBD2	TRBJ2-1	.	TRBV2
CASSQDRLAGSGELFF	TGCGCCAGCAGCCAAGATAGACTAGCGGGGTCCGGGGAGCTGTTTTTT	TRBD2	TRBJ2-2	few	TRBV4-3
CASSVDNEQFF	TGTGCCAGCAGCGTTGACAATGAGCAGTTCTTC	.	TRBJ2-1	few	TRBV5-6
CASSKGSRSSYNSPLHF	TGTGCCAGCAGCAAAGGATCAAGGAGCTCCTATAATTCACCCCTCCACTTT	.	TRBJ1-6	few	TRBV21-1
CSASLLGGPGRADTQYF	TGCAGTGCTAGTTTGCTAGGTGGGCCGGGAAGGGCAGATACGCAGTATTTT	.	TRBJ2-3	.	TRBV20-1
CASSYEGGWNEQFF	TGTGCCAGCAGTTACGAGGGGGGGTGGAATGAGCAGTTCTTC	.	TRBJ2-1	few	TRBV6-2/TRBV6-3
CASSPPVRPGANVLTF	TGTGCCAGCAGTCCGCCCGTCCGCCCAGGGGCCAACGTCCTGACTTTC	.	TRBJ2-6	.	TRBV27
CASSQEALAGPGSYNEQFF	TGCGCCAGCAGCCAAGAGGCACTAGCGGGTCCAGGCTCCTACAATGAGCAGTTCTTC	TRBD2	TRBJ2-1	many	TRBV4-3
CASSQDQGYTEAFF	TGTGCCAGCAGCCAGGACCAGGGATACACTGAAGCTTTCTTT	.	TRBJ1-1	few	TRBV4-2